This paragraph reports one T cell receptor (beta chain). Its antigen remains undetermined. No much larger clonotype is one base removed from it; base qualities were not supplied. TCRbeta CDR3 regions were amplified from genomic DNA using the immunoSEQ Assay, a bias-controlled multiplex PCR. In the paper's pipeline: Within the assay, amplification of reference gene primers was used to estimate how many nucleated cells each sample contained. To quantify the absolute abundance of each unique TCRbeta CDR3 rearrangement, sequence reads were collapsed and filtered. Productive Simpson clonality was computed per sample as the square root of Simpson's diversity index over productive rearrangements. TCRdb took this table from immuneACCESS and kept in-frame rearrangements with V and J called. Such tables lack part of the clones; where checked against another copy, unresolved V genes explain under half of the gap, and the rest is unexplained. V and J calls and clone size are as listed in that table; D and trimming were resolved from the DNA. For this sample the table gives 120,000 to 150,000 clones, of which around 84% were detected only once. The top ten hold 5% to 7% of the sample.

The sample originates from a study of blood T cell repertoires in COVID-19 (TCRdb year 2020). About the full investigation: Collaborator samples came from the United States, Italy and Spain and covered acute and convalescent phases of COVID-19. The prospective study material was composed of cDNA or gDNA derived from T cells, B-cell-depleted T cells, or PBMCs. Subjects who had been exposed to COVID-19, were actively infected with it, or had recovered from it provided the deeply sampled blood TCRbeta repertoires that made up the dataset. The repertoires were released in a freely available public database meant as a resource for research on the immune response to SARS-CoV-2. Samples came from the ongoing ImmuneRACE study (first 160 participants) plus 1,254 subjects from 6 global collaborators. A de-identified subject ID, COVID-19 status, age in years and sex were almost always included in the sample metadata. Where available, HLA class I and class II types were taken from metadata supplied by the sample provider and were not determined by assay-based typing.

The paper as a whole reports these results and caveats: Clinical and demographic metadata were provided uncurated, with the amount varying by source and participant.

From a lookup of the germline V gene, CDR1 and CDR2 are MDHEN and SYDVKM. The CDR3 measures 16 amino acids from cysteine to phenylalanine. The kept DNA is CDR3 alone, 48 bases in frame from the first base. V loses 2 bases of germline sequence and J loses 5 bases, and the interval between the two ends is 18 bases. Participants in the prospective study were aged roughly 18 to 89 years, lived in about two dozen United States geographic areas, and enrolled through a virtual design. In the prospective study, cohorts were assigned on the basis of participant-reported clinical history obtained from a screening survey and a study questionnaire. Exposed participants were defined as having been in contact with someone with a PCR-confirmed or clinician-diagnosed COVID-19 case within 2 weeks of study entry. In the prospective study, whole blood, serum and a nasopharyngeal or oropharyngeal swab were collected from each participant by mobile phlebotomists. Additional blood draws and questionnaires over an approximately two-month period could optionally be provided by prospective study participants. Before DNA extraction, blood samples from the prospective study were shipped at room temperature or frozen.

Sequenced input: PBMCs or T cells enriched from blood (not recorded which). The chain is made from TRBV28 and TRBJ2-5, and TRBD1 may be the D gene, going by 7 matching bases. This sequence was found in a woman aged 45 to 65 who had been exposed to COVID-19. The CDR3 corresponds to CASSLEVGGGGETQYF. The DNA sequence reads TGTGCCAGCAGTTTAGAGGTCGGAGGGGGCGGGGAGACCCAGTACTTC.